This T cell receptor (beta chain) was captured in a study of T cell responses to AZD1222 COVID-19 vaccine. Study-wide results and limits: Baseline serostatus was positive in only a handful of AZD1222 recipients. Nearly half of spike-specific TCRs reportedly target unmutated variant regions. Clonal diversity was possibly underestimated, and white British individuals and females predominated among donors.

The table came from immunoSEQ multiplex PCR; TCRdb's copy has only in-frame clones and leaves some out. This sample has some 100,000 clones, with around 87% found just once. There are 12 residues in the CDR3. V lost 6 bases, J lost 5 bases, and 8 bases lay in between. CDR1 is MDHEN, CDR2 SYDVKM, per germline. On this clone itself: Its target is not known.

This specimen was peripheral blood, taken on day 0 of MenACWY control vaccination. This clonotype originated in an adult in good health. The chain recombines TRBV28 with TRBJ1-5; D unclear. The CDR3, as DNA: TGTGCCAGCAGGCTATGGGATCAGCCCCAGCATTTT. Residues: CASRLWDQPQHF.